The 12 T cell receptor beta chains below come from one sample, sequenced in a study of blood T cell repertoires in COVID-19. Generated by immunoSEQ multiplex PCR, the TCRdb table keeps only in-frame clones and is missing some. The data hold 270,000 or so clones, with about 76% observed a single time. The specimen sequenced was peripheral blood. The receptors derive from a woman in her sixties with active or convalescent COVID-19.

This chain joins TRBV9 and TRBJ1-6, with D perhaps TRBD1 (5 bases). CDR1 is SGDLS and CDR2 is YYNGEE in the germline V gene. The V gene lost 0 bases and the J gene lost 13 bases, with 11 bases spanning the gap. There are 13 residues in the CDR3. The CDR3, as DNA: TGTGCCAGCAGCGTAGTAGAGCAGGGCCCCCTCCACTTT. This codes for CASSVVEQGPLHF.

The rearrangement joins TRBV4-3 to TRBJ2-3; possibly TRBD1 for D (6 bases). Trimming took off 4 bases at V and 7 bases at J, with 18 bases between the two ends. Germline V lookup: CDR1 LGHNA, CDR2 YSLEER. The CDR3 has 15 amino acids. CDR3 residues: CASSLGLDGTYTQYF. In DNA, the CDR3 is TGCGCCAGCAGCCTGGGCCTCGACGGGACATATACGCAGTATTTT.

This clone has only one observation. The chain is built from TRBV5-4 and TRBJ1-1; perhaps TRBD1 as D (5 bases). Germline CDR1 and CDR2: SGHNT and YYREEE (reference sequence). The CDR3 consists of 17 residues. Trimming took 0 bases from V and 0 from J, leaving 15 bases between them. CDR3 coding DNA: TGTGCCAGCAGCTTGGCGGACACAGGACGCCTGAACACTGAAGCTTTCTTT. This encodes CASSLADTGRLNTEAFF.

CDR3 nucleotides: TGTGCTAGTGGGACAGGAATATACTATGGCTACACCTTC. It specifies CASGTGIYYGYTF. This chain joins TRBV12-5 and TRBJ1-2, with a weak D call TRBD1 (6 bases). Trimming removed 6 bases at V and 3 bases at J, with 11 bases between. The CDR3 runs 13 residues. Per germline, CDR1 LGHNT and CDR2 FRNRAP. Complete variable domain (other parts from reference TRBV12-5 and TRBJ1-2): DARVTQTPRHKVTEMGQEVTMRCQPILGHNTVFWYRQTMMQGLELLAYFRNRAPLDDSGMPKDRFSAEMPDATLATLKIQPSEPRDSAVYFCASGTGIYYGYTFGSGTRLTVV.

This sequence joins TRBV19 and TRBJ2-5, with TRBD1 as a possible D gene (6 bases). Germline assignment: CDR1 LNHDA and CDR2 SQIVND (reference sequence). This CDR3 is built from 15 residues. Trimming stripped 3 bases from V and 0 bases from J, with 11 bases between. The CDR3 region is CASSIGRGYQETQYF. The CDR3 DNA is TGTGCCAGTAGTATCGGCAGGGGCTACCAAGAGACCCAGTACTTC. Filled out from reference TRBV19 and TRBJ2-5, the complete variable domain reads DGGITQSPKYLFRKEGQNVTLSCEQNLNHDAMYWYRQDPGQGLRLIYYSQIVNDFQKGDIAEGYSVSREKKESFPLTVTSAQKNPTAFYLCASSIGRGYQETQYFGPGTRLLVL.

This chain links TRBV6-2 or TRBV6-3 with TRBJ2-2, with 7 positions matching TRBD1. The J segment lost 2 bases and the V segment lost 0 bases, leaving 9 bases of the junction unmatched. Germline CDR1 and CDR2: MNHEY and SVGEGT. CDR3 size: 18 residues. In nucleotides, the CDR3 is TGTGCCAGCAGTTACTCGATGGGCACAGGGGTTAACACCGGGGAGCTGTTTTTT. It codes for CASSYSMGTGVNTGELFF.

The rearrangement uses TRBV7-2 and TRBJ1-5; TRBD1 aligns across 10 bases. The CDR3 has 16 residues. In germline, CDR1 is SGHTA, CDR2 FQGNSA. Unmatched junction bases numbered 8, after V lost 5 bases and J lost 4 bases. In DNA form, the CDR3 reads TGTGCCAGCAGCGACTCCCGGGACAGGGGTAATCAGCCCCAGCATTTT. Translation gives CASSDSRDRGNQPQHF.

The sample holds one count of this clone. This rearrangement joins TRBV9 to TRBJ1-2, with a possible D match to TRBD1 (5 bases). This CDR3 contains 16 residues. V dropped 3 bases and J dropped 4 bases, with 19 bases sitting between them. Germline V gene lookup returns CDR1 SGDLS and CDR2 YYNGEE. The CDR3 sequence is CASSAKWGGSGYGYTF. The CDR3 DNA sequence: TGTGCCAGCAGCGCCAAATGGGGGGGGAGCGGCTATGGCTACACCTTC.

This chain links TRBV7-2 with TRBJ1-4, with 7 bases fitting TRBD1. V lost 1 base to trimming and J lost 7 bases; unmatched junction nucleotides: 6. There are 15 residues in the CDR3. Germline V gene sequence: CDR1 SGHTA, CDR2 FQGNSA. The CDR3 protein is CASSLGGGGFEKLFF. The CDR3 coding sequence is TGTGCCAGCAGCTTAGGAGGGGGCGGGTTTGAAAAACTGTTTTTT.

The V gene is TRBV6-1, the J gene TRBJ1-2, with TRBD1 matching over 9 bases. The CDR3 sequence is 14 residues long. CDR1 and CDR2 from the germline V gene are MNHNS and SASEGT. The ends lost 3 bases at V and 7 bases at J; junction bases unmatched: 6. CDR3 DNA sequence: TGTGCCAGCAGTGATTACATGGGACAGGGTGGCTACACCTTC. It specifies CASSDYMGQGGYTF.

The V call is TRBV5-4, the J call TRBJ2-5; 8 bases fit TRBD1. The V gene end was trimmed by 3 bases and the J gene end by 3 bases; junction bases not matched to a gene: 4. Germline loops: CDR1 SGHNT, CDR2 YYREEE (reference sequence). The CDR3 sequence is 14 residues long. This CDR3 is CASSSQQGEETQYF. The CDR3, as DNA: TGTGCCAGCAGCTCCCAACAGGGGGAAGAGACCCAGTACTTC.

This chain uses TRBV11-2 with TRBJ2-1; the D is unclear. V gave up 6 bases and J gave up 6 bases, with 12 bases separating them. Germline lookup yields CDR1 SGHAT and CDR2 FQNNGV. This CDR3 spans 13 amino acids. CDR3 region: CASSYFTGNEQFF. In nucleotides, the CDR3 is TGTGCCAGCAGTTACTTTACGGGCAATGAGCAGTTCTTC. The full variable domain, in which reference TRBV11-2 and TRBJ2-1 provide the parts outside the CDR3, is EAGVAQSPRYKIIEKRQSVAFWCNPISGHATLYWYQQILGQGPKLLIQFQNNGVVDDSQLPKDRFSAERLKGVDSTLKIQPAKLEDSAVYLCASSYFTGNEQFFGPGTRLTVL.